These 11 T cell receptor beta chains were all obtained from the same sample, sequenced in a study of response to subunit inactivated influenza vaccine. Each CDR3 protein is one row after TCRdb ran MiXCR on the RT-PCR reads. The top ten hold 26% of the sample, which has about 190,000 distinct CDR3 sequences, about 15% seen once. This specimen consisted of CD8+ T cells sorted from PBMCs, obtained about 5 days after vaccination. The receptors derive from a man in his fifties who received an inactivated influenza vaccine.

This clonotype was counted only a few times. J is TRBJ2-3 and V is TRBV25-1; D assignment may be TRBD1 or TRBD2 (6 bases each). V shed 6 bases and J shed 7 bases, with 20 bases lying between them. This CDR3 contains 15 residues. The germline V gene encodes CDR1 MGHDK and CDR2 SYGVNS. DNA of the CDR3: TGTGCCAGCAGCGCGGGACATCTGAAGATCCATACGCAGTATTTT. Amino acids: CASSAGHLKIHTQYF.

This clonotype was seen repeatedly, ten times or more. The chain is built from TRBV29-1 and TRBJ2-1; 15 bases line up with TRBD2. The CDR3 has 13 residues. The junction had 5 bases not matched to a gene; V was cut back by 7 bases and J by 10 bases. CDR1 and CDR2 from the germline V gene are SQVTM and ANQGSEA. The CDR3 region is CSAAGLAGGEQFF. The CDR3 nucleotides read TGCAGCGCAGCGGGACTAGCGGGGGGAGAGCAGTTCTTC.

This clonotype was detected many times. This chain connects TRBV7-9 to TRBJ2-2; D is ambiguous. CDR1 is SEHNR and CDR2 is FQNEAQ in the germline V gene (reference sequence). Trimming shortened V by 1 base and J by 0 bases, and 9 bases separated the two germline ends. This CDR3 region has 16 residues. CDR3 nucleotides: TGTGCCAGCAGCTTAGTTATTAGTGCGAACACCGGGGAGCTGTTTTTT. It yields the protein CASSLVISANTGELFF. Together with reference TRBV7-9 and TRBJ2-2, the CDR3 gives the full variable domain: DTGVSQNPRHKITKRGQNVTFRCDPISEHNRLYWYRQTLGQGPEFLTYFQNEAQLEKSRLLSDRFSAERPKGSFSTLEIQRTEQGDSAMYLCASSLVISANTGELFFGEGSRLTVL.

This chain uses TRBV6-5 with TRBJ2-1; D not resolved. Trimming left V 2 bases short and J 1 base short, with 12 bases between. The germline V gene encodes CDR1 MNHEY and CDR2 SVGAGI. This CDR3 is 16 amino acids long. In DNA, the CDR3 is TGTGCCAGCAGTTACCTTCGGATTAGATCCTACAATGAGCAGTTCTTC. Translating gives CASSYLRIRSYNEQFF.

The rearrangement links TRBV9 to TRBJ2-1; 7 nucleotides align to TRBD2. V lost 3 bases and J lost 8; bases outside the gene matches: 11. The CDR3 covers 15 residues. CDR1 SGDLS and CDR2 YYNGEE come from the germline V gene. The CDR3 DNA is TGTGCCAGCAGCGGCCGGGACTACCTCTGGGATGAGCAGTTCTTC. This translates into CASSGRDYLWDEQFF. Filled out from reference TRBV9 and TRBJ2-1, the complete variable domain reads DSGVTQTPKHLITATGQRVTLRCSPRSGDLSVYWYQQSLDQGLQFLIQYYNGEERAKGNILERFSAQQFPDLHSELNLSSLELGDSALYFCASSGRDYLWDEQFFGPGTRLTVL.

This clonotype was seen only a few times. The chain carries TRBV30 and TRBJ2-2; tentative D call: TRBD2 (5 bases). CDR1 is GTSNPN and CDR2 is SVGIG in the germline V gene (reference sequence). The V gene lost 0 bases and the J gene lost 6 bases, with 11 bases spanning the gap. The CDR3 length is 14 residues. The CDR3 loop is CAWSVGAGSGELFF. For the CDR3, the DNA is TGTGCCTGGAGTGTTGGCGCGGGCTCCGGGGAGCTGTTTTTT.

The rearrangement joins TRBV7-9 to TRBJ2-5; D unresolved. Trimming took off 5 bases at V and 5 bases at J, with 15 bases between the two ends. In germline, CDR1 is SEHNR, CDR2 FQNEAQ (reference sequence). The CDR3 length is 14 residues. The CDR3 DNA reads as TGTGCCAGCAGCCCCACTCCTCGGCGGGAGACCCAGTACTTC. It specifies CASSPTPRRETQYF.

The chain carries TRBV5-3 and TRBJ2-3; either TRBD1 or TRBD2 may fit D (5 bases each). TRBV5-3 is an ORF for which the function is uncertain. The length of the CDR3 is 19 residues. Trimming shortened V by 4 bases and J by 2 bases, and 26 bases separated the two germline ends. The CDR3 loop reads CARSRTGTSYLLYTDTQYF. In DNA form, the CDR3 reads TGTGCCAGAAGCCGAACCGGGACGAGTTATTTGCTGTACACAGATACGCAGTATTTT.

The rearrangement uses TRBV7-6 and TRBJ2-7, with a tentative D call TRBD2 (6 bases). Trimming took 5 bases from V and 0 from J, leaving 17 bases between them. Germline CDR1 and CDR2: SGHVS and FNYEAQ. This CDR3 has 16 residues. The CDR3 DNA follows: TGTGCCAGCAGCCTTACTCGGGACTCGAGCTCCTACGAGCAGTACTTC. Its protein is CASSLTRDSSSYEQYF.

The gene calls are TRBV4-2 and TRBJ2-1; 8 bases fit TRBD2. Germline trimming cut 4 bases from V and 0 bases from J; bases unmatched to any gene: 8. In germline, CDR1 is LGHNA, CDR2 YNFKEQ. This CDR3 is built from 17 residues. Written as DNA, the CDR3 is TGTGCCAGCAGCCTATTCGATAGCGGGGCCTCCTACAATGAGCAGTTCTTC. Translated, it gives CASSLFDSGASYNEQFF.

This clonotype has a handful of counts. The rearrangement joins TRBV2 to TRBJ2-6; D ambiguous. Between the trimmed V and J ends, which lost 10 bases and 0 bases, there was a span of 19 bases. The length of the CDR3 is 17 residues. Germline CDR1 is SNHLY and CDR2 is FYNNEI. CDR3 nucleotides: TGTGCCATCATCAGGTCAGCTCCCCTCTCTGGGGCCAACGTCCTGACTTTC. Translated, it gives CAIIRSAPLSGANVLTF.